These 15 T cell receptor beta chains were all obtained from the same sample, sequenced in a study of blood T cell repertoires in COVID-19. Profiling relied on immunoSEQ multiplex PCR, and the TCRdb table lists in-frame clones only, not all of them. Among under 300,000 clones listed, roughly four fifths were seen once. What was sequenced was PBMCs or T cells enriched from blood (not recorded which). Source of these receptors: a man between 40 and 49 years old who had recovered from COVID-19.

The chain recombines TRBV18 with TRBJ2-7; D is ambiguous. Germline V gives CDR1 KGHSH, CDR2 LQKENI. V was trimmed by 5 bases and J by 2 bases, leaving 10 bases between them. CDR3 length equals 13 residues. The CDR3 here is CASSGGVTYEQYF. In nucleotides, the CDR3 is TGTGCCAGCTCAGGTGGAGTAACCTACGAGCAGTACTTC.

V gene TRBV5-1 combines with J gene TRBJ2-7; 7 nucleotides line up with TRBD1. V shed 4 bases and J 1 base; nucleotides not matched to a gene: 8. Germline V gene data show CDR1 as SGHRS and CDR2 as YFSETQ. The CDR3 is 15 residues long. The CDR3 DNA reads as TGCGCCAGCAGCCGTTCCGGGACAGAGTCCTACGAGCAGTACTTC. It codes for CASSRSGTESYEQYF.

The chain uses TRBV6-5 and TRBJ1-1, with D possibly TRBD1 on 6 matching bases. Germline CDR1 is MNHEY and CDR2 is SVGAGI. Trimming stripped 5 bases from V and 5 bases from J, with 18 bases between. The CDR3 spans 15 residues. The DNA of the CDR3 is TGTGCCAGCAGTATTACCGGCAGGGGAAAAACTGAAGCTTTCTTT. It yields the protein CASSITGRGKTEAFF.

The chain couples TRBV7-3 to TRBJ2-2; 8 bases are a match to TRBD1. CDR1 and CDR2 from the germline V gene are SGHTA and FQGTGA. V shed 8 bases and J 5 bases; nucleotides not matched to a gene: 16. The CDR3 runs to 17 residues. For the CDR3, the DNA is TGTGCCAGCTCCATAGACCTGACAGGGGCTGAAACCGGGGAGCTGTTTTTT. It translates to CASSIDLTGAETGELFF.

This clone was detected only once. V gene TRBV6-4 combines with J gene TRBJ2-3; the D is unclear. The CDR3 contains 13 residues. Trimming cost V 4 bases and J 5 bases, with 10 bases left between them. Germline V gene sequence: CDR1 MRHNA, CDR2 SNTAGT. CDR3 protein: CASSGTRGDTQYF. In nucleotides, the CDR3 is TGTGCCAGCAGTGGAACCAGAGGAGATACGCAGTATTTT.

This chain joins TRBV4-2 and TRBJ2-2; 8 bases map to TRBD1. The CDR3 is 17 residues long. The ends lost 3 bases at V and 4 bases at J; junction bases unmatched: 10. Germline CDR1 and CDR2: LGHNA and YNFKEQ. CDR3 coding DNA: TGTGCCAGCAGCCAGGATCAGGGACAGGCGGCCACCGGGGAGCTGTTTTTT. Its protein product is CASSQDQGQAATGELFF.

The V and J genes are TRBV5-1 and TRBJ2-2; 8 bases are a match to TRBD2. J lost 8 bases, V lost 0 bases, and 6 bases had no gene match. This CDR3 has 15 residues. From germline, CDR1 is SGHRS and CDR2 YFSETQ. The CDR3 coding sequence is TGCGCCAGCAGCTTGGGACTAGCGTTTGGAGGGGAGCTGTTTTTT. Its protein is CASSLGLAFGGELFF.

The gene calls are TRBV5-1 and TRBJ2-3, with 10 bases that match TRBD2. This CDR3 has 14 residues. The germline gives CDR1 SGHRS, CDR2 YFSETQ. After removal of 4 bases from V and 4 bases from J, the junction contained 3 bases not matched to a gene. The CDR3 protein is CASSLAGDADTQYF. CDR3 nucleotides: TGCGCCAGCAGCCTAGCGGGAGATGCAGATACGCAGTATTTT.

The chain carries TRBV7-7 and TRBJ2-6, with D possibly being TRBD1 (7 bases). From germline, CDR1 is SSHAT and CDR2 FNYEAQ (reference sequence). Trimming removed 7 bases at V and 1 base at J, with 11 bases between. The CDR3 loop spans 15 amino acids. The CDR3 sequence is CASTQGGSGANVLTF. CDR3 bases: TGTGCCAGCACCCAGGGGGGTTCTGGGGCCAACGTCCTGACTTTC. Full variable domain (outside the CDR3, taken from reference TRBV7-7 and TRBJ2-6): GAGVSQSPRYKVTKRGQDVTLRCDPISSHATLYWYQQALGQGPEFLTYFNYEAQPDKSGLPSDRFSAERPEGSISTLTIQRTEQRDSAMYRCASTQGGSGANVLTFGAGSRLTVL.

This clone was seen once. The chain couples TRBV19 to TRBJ1-2, with D possibly TRBD1 on 6 matching bases. The ends were cut back, 6 bases at V and 13 bases at J, with 12 bases in the middle. Germline V gene lookup returns CDR1 LNHDA and CDR2 SQIVND (reference sequence). CDR3 length: 10 residues. The CDR3 DNA sequence: TGTGCCAGTAGAGCACAGGGCCGCACCTTC. This translates into CASRAQGRTF.

This chain joins TRBV29-1 and TRBJ2-3; D call uncertain. V was cut by 2 bases and J by 4 bases, with 13 bases left in between. In germline, CDR1 is SQVTM, CDR2 ANQGSEA. The CDR3 runs to 14 residues. CDR3 sequence: CSVETGVRSDTQYF. The DNA for the CDR3 is TGCAGCGTTGAAACCGGTGTACGGTCAGATACGCAGTATTTT.

The gene calls are TRBV2 and TRBJ2-7; 10 bases fit TRBD1. V dropped 4 bases and J dropped 3; count of bases not matched to a gene: 3. CDR3 length equals 14 residues. Per germline, CDR1 SNHLY and CDR2 FYNNEI. CDR3 nucleotide sequence: TGTGCCAGCAGTGCGGGGACAGGGGACTACGAGCAGTACTTC. It specifies CASSAGTGDYEQYF.

This clone was seen just once. The rearrangement joins TRBV2 to TRBJ1-5; no reliable D call. The CDR3 is made up of 14 amino acids. Germline values: CDR1 SNHLY, CDR2 FYNNEI. V was cut by 6 bases and J by 4 bases, with 13 bases left in between. The CDR3: CASSVRGQNQPQHF. In nucleotides, the CDR3 is TGTGCCAGCAGCGTCCGAGGGCAGAATCAGCCCCAGCATTTT. Full variable domain (missing parts from reference TRBV2 and TRBJ1-5): EPEVTQTPSHQVTQMGQEVILRCVPISNHLYFYWYRQILGQKVEFLVSFYNNEISEKSEIFDDQFSVERPDGSNFTLKIRSTKLEDSAMYFCASSVRGQNQPQHFGDGTRLSIL.

The chain is built from TRBV7-7 and TRBJ1-4; 9 bases align to TRBD1. The CDR3 runs 15 residues. V shed 5 bases and J 5 bases; nucleotides not matched to a gene: 6. The germline V gene encodes CDR1 SSHAT and CDR2 FNYEAQ (reference sequence). CDR3 loop: CASSTYRGRNEKLFF. In DNA, the CDR3 is TGTGCCAGCAGCACCTACAGGGGGCGAAATGAAAAACTGTTTTTT.

The chain uses TRBV7-6 and TRBJ2-5; 7 nucleotides agree with TRBD1. Germline CDR1 reads SGHVS; CDR2 reads FNYEAQ. The CDR3 totals 13 residues. The V gene end was trimmed by 4 bases and the J gene end by 2 bases; junction bases not matched to a gene: 1. This chain's CDR3 is CASSWTGQETQYF. CDR3 coding DNA: TGTGCCAGCAGCTGGACAGGTCAAGAGACCCAGTACTTC.